A single sample gave rise to the 22 T cell receptor beta chains below, sequenced in a study of T cells after yellow fever vaccination. TCRdb re-analysed the 5' RACE reads in MiXCR, keeping a single row per CDR3 protein. The sample holds approximately 110,000 distinct CDR3 sequences; 6% to 8% are singletons and the top ten take around 2.5%. This specimen consisted of CD4+ T cells sorted from PBMCs, obtained about 10 days after the first yellow fever vaccination. The source is a man between 18 and 29 years old who received the YFV17D yellow fever vaccine.

This clonotype showed up just a few times. The chain uses TRBV30 and TRBJ2-5; TRBD1 is a possible D gene (6 bases). The CDR3 has 13 amino acids. The germline V gene has CDR1 GTSNPN and CDR2 SVGIG (reference sequence). V lost 5 bases, J lost 5 bases, and 15 bases lay in between. The CDR3 region has the DNA TGTGCCTGGGCAAAGACAGGTCCGGAGACCCAGTACTTC. Translated, it gives CAWAKTGPETQYF.

A word on this clonotype: An end of the junction does not agree with germline; a read error may underlie this. The J gene is TRBJ2-7, the V gene TRBV12-3 or TRBV12-4, with unresolved D. The CDR3 consists of 12 residues. The CDR3 DNA follows: TGTGCCTGCAGTTTGGTGGGTTACGAGCAGTACTTC. Translated: CACSLVGYEQYF.

There are many counts of this clonotype. This chain uses TRBV6-2 or TRBV6-3 with TRBJ2-5; TRBD2 is a possible D gene (6 bases). The germline CDR1 and CDR2 sequences are MNHEY and SVGEGT. This CDR3 comprises 16 residues. Trimming removed 7 bases from V and 3 bases from J, with 21 bases in between. The CDR3 protein is CASTLRPGGNKETQYF. DNA for the CDR3: TGTGCCAGCACCCTCCGTCCCGGGGGAAACAAAGAGACCCAGTACTTC.

This clonotype came up many times. The chain combines TRBV5-4 with TRBJ2-3; 8 nucleotides align to TRBD2. The CDR3 contains 15 residues. V was clipped by 4 bases and J by 5 bases; unmatched bases: 9. Germline CDR1 reads SGHNT; CDR2 reads YYREEE (reference sequence). The CDR3 sequence: CASSPQRGSGDTQYF. The CDR3, as DNA: TGTGCCAGCAGCCCACAGCGGGGGTCGGGAGATACGCAGTATTTT.

This rearrangement joins TRBV18 to TRBJ1-4; D is unclear. Per the germline V gene, CDR1 is KGHSH and CDR2 is LQKENI. The V end lost 2 bases, the J end lost 8 bases, and 12 bases lay between the germline ends. The CDR3 has 14 residues. Here the CDR3 reads CASSPLSALEKLFF. The CDR3, as DNA: TGTGCCAGCTCACCATTATCAGCTCTAGAAAAACTGTTTTTT.

This clonotype was seen ten or more times. The chain links TRBV7-7 to TRBJ2-5; D perhaps matches TRBD2 (6 bases). CDR1 is SSHAT and CDR2 is FNYEAQ in the germline V gene (reference sequence). The CDR3 covers 16 residues. V was pared by 4 bases and J by 2 bases, with 17 bases between. Here the CDR3 reads CASSSTGRGPQETQYF. The CDR3 DNA reads TGTGCCAGCAGCTCTACGGGGCGGGGCCCACAAGAGACCCAGTACTTC.

Details on this clonotype: One base away lies a much larger clone, so this may be a sequencing read error. This chain uses TRBV19 with TRBJ2-7; 10 bases are shared with TRBD1. Germline V gives CDR1 LNHDA, CDR2 SQIVND (reference sequence). The length of the CDR3 is 15 residues. V was pared by 5 bases and J by 2 bases, with 6 bases of the junction left unmatched. The DNA of the CDR3 is TGTGCCAGTAGTGAAATCGGACAGGGGGCCTACGAGCAGTACGTC. This codes for CASSEIGQGAYEQYV.

This clonotype has at least ten counts. This chain connects TRBV7-2 to TRBJ1-1; D is ambiguous. V was trimmed by 5 bases and J by 0 bases, leaving 4 bases between them. The length of the CDR3 is 12 residues. Germline-derived CDR1 and CDR2 are SGHTA and FQGNSA. The CDR3 DNA follows: TGTGCCAGCAGCCGGTTGAACACTGAAGCTTTCTTT. Protein product: CASSRLNTEAFF.

In its sample, this clonotype was seen a few times. V and J are TRBV7-6 and TRBJ2-5, with a possible D match to TRBD1 (6 bases). CDR3 length: 12 amino acids. Germline CDR1 reads SGHVS; CDR2 reads FNYEAQ. Trimming took off 0 bases at V and 9 bases at J, with 8 bases between the two ends. Here the CDR3 reads CASSLATGPQYF. The CDR3 DNA sequence: TGTGCCAGCAGCTTAGCGACAGGTCCCCAGTACTTC. The whole variable domain, remainder taken from reference TRBV7-6 and TRBJ2-5, is GAGVSQSPRYKVTKRGQDVALRCDPISGHVSLYWYRQALGQGPEFLTYFNYEAQQDKSGLPNDRFSAERPEGSISTLTIQRTEQRDSAMYRCASSLATGPQYFGPGTRLLVL.

This clonotype was seen ten or more times. V is TRBV5-1 and J is TRBJ1-1; 7 bases agree with TRBD1. V lost 2 bases to trimming and J lost 3 bases; unmatched junction nucleotides: 13. This CDR3 is 17 amino acids long. Germline V lookup: CDR1 SGHRS, CDR2 YFSETQ. As DNA, the CDR3 is TGCGCCAGCAGCTTTAGACAGGGACTGAAGATAGACACTGAAGCTTTCTTT. It yields the protein CASSFRQGLKIDTEAFF.

The table lists this clonotype with many counts. This chain links TRBV10-2 with TRBJ2-7, with 9 bases aligning to TRBD2. Germline V gene lookup returns CDR1 WSHSY and CDR2 SAAADI. With V trimmed by 5 bases and J by 2 bases, 7 bases remained unmatched. This CDR3 comprises 15 residues. CDR3: CASSILTSGTYEQYF. The CDR3 DNA is TGCGCCAGCAGTATTTTGACTAGCGGAACCTACGAGCAGTACTTC.

This clonotype was counted at least ten times. The chain is built from TRBV12-3 or TRBV12-4 and TRBJ2-2; D perhaps matches TRBD2 (6 bases). V was clipped by 7 bases and J by 1 base, with 10 bases between them. The CDR3 covers 14 residues. The chain's CDR3 is CASNTGENTGELFF. The DNA of the CDR3 is TGTGCCAGCAACACGGGGGAGAACACCGGGGAGCTGTTTTTT.

CDR3 sequence: CASSSLSGTGYQLSNSPLHF. CDR3 DNA sequence: TGTGCCAGCAGCTCCCTCTCCGGGACAGGGTACCAACTATCTAATTCACCCCTCCACTTT. The chain carries TRBV11-2 and TRBJ1-6; 9 bases line up with TRBD1. With 4 bases clipped from V and 6 bases from J, the junction kept 19 bases outside the gene matches. Germline V gene lookup returns CDR1 SGHAT and CDR2 FQNNGV. The CDR3 length is 20 residues.

Ten or more counts support this clonotype. The gene calls are TRBV5-4 and TRBJ2-3; 10 bases line up with TRBD2. The germline gives CDR1 SGHNT, CDR2 YYREEE (reference sequence). The CDR3 runs to 17 residues. Unmatched junction bases numbered 12, after V lost 4 bases and J lost 4 bases. CDR3 in amino acids: CASSRMPGLAFADTQYF. In DNA, the CDR3 is TGTGCCAGCAGCCGAATGCCGGGACTAGCGTTCGCAGATACGCAGTATTTT.

This clonotype was seen ten or more times. The genes are TRBV7-2 and TRBJ2-7; D remains unclear. Trimming stripped 0 bases from V and 1 base from J, with 4 bases between. There are 13 residues in the CDR3. CDR1 SGHTA and CDR2 FQGNSA come from the germline V gene. The DNA of the CDR3 is TGTGCCAGCAGCTTAGCGTCATCCTACGAGCAGTACGTC. This codes for CASSLASSYEQYV.

Ten or more counts support this clonotype. The chain combines TRBV4-2 with TRBJ2-6; no definite D call. CDR3 length: 17 amino acids. The germline CDR1 and CDR2 sequences are LGHNA and YNFKEQ. Trimming removed 3 bases from V and 1 base from J, with 13 bases in between. CDR3 sequence reads: CASSQETVPSGANVLTF. CDR3 coding DNA: TGTGCCAGCAGCCAGGAAACAGTCCCGTCTGGGGCCAACGTCCTGACTTTC.

This clonotype turned up a few times. The chain employs TRBV20-1 and TRBJ1-2; TRBD1 is a possible D gene (5 bases). V shed 5 bases and J shed 2 bases, with 12 bases lying between them. The CDR3 totals 13 residues. In germline, CDR1 is DFQATT, CDR2 SNEGSKA (reference sequence). The DNA of the CDR3 is TGCAGTGCTCCGGGGCGTGAAAACTATGGCTACACCTTC. Its translation is CSAPGRENYGYTF.

This clonotype was seen ten or more times. The rearrangement joins TRBV28 to TRBJ2-5; D might be TRBD1 (6 bases). This CDR3 is 14 amino acids long. CDR1 is MDHEN, CDR2 SYDVKM, per germline. V gave up 6 bases and J gave up 1 base, with 12 bases separating them. CDR3 sequence: CASRGQGGQETQYF. In DNA form, the CDR3 reads TGTGCCAGCAGGGGACAAGGGGGCCAAGAGACCCAGTACTTC. The entire variable domain, with the rest obtained from reference TRBV28 and TRBJ2-5, is as follows: DVKVTQSSRYLVKRTGEKVFLECVQDMDHENMFWYRQDPGLGLRLIYFSYDVKMKEKGDIPEGYSVSREKKERFSLILESASTNQTSMYLCASRGQGGQETQYFGPGTRLLVL.

This clonotype was seen repeatedly, ten times or more. The chain uses TRBV19 and TRBJ2-1; the D gene could be TRBD1 or TRBD2 (5 bases each). Germline CDR1 is LNHDA and CDR2 is SQIVND (reference sequence). Trimming cost V 4 bases and J 0 bases, with 10 bases left between them. The CDR3 has 15 amino acids. DNA of the CDR3: TGTGCCAGTAGTACGAGGGACCGCTCCTACAATGAGCAGTTCTTC. Its protein is CASSTRDRSYNEQFF. The entire variable domain, with the rest obtained from reference TRBV19 and TRBJ2-1, is as follows: DGGITQSPKYLFRKEGQNVTLSCEQNLNHDAMYWYRQDPGQGLRLIYYSQIVNDFQKGDIAEGYSVSREKKESFPLTVTSAQKNPTAFYLCASSTRDRSYNEQFFGPGTRLTVL.

There are a few counts of this clonotype. The J gene is TRBJ2-5, the V gene TRBV29-1; D remains ambiguous. This CDR3 is 10 amino acids long. V was trimmed by 7 bases and J by 5 bases, leaving 8 bases between them. The germline CDR1 and CDR2 sequences are SQVTM and ANQGSEA. CDR3 in amino acids: CSAYMETQYF. The CDR3 DNA reads TGCAGCGCCTATATGGAGACCCAGTACTTC.

In the case of this clonotype: This is likely a read error, given that the CDR3 carries no conserved phenylalanine or tryptophan at its end. The limits of the CDR3 on the DNA are not certain, so only TCRdb's listed CDR3 is given. The chain combines TRBV24-1 with TRBJ2-4; the tabulated D call, TRBD2, remains unverified against the DNA. Germline V gene lookup returns CDR1 KGHDR and CDR2 SFDVKD. The CDR3 is made up of 14 amino acids, end residues included. CDR3 region: CATSIGSGGQLTYS.

This clonotype occurred many times. The J gene is TRBJ1-1, the V gene TRBV29-1; D unclear. Germline V CDR1 and CDR2: SQVTM, ANQGSEA. The CDR3 length is 13 residues. V lost 3 bases and J 0 bases, leaving 8 bases between the germline ends. As DNA, the CDR3 is TGCAGCGTTGAGCTGACTTTGAACACTGAAGCTTTCTTT. Translating gives CSVELTLNTEAFF.